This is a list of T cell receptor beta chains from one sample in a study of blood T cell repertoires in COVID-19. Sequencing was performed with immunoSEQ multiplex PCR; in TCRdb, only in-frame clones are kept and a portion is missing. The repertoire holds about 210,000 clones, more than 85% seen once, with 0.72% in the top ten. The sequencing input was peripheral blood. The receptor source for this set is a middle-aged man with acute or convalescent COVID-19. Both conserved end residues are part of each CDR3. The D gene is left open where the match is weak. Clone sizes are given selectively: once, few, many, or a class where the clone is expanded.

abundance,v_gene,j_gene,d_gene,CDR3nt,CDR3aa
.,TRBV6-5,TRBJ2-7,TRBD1,TGTGCCAGCAGAGCCGGGACAGGGATATCTTACGAGCAGTACTTC,CASRAGTGISYEQYF
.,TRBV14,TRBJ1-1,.,TGTGCCAGCAGCCGCGTATACACTGAAGCTTTCTTT,CASSRVYTEAFF
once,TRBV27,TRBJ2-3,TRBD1,TGTGCCAGCAGTTATCCCACAGGACAGGGGAACACAGATACGCAGTATTTT,CASSYPTGQGNTDTQYF
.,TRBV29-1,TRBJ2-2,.,TGCAGCGTTGAAGGAGGCAGGGCTTGGAACACCGGGGAGCTGTTTTTT,CSVEGGRAWNTGELFF
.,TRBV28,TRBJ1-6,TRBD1,TGTGCCAGCGGGGCGGGACAGGGCAATTCACCCCTCCACTTT,CASGAGQGNSPLHF
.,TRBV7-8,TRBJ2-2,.,TGTGCCAGCAGCTTAGGGGCCTCGAACACCGGGGAGCTGTTTTTT,CASSLGASNTGELFF
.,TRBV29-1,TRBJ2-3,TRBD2,TGCAGCGTTGGGGGGGGGAGCACAGATACGCAGTATTTT,CSVGGGSTDTQYF
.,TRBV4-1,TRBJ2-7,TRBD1,TGCGCCAGCAGCCAAGGTTTGACAGGGGGCCTCTCCTACGAGCAGTACTTC,CASSQGLTGGLSYEQYF
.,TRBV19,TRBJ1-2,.,TGTGCCAGTAGTATTTTTTATCCAGAGGACTATGGCTACACCTTC,CASSIFYPEDYGYTF
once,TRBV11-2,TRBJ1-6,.,TGTGCCAGCAGCAGTTCGAGACCCCTCCACTTT,CASSSSRPLHF
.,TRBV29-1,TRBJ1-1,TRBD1,TGCAGCGTTGGACAGGGTGGAACTGAAGCTTTCTTT,CSVGQGGTEAFF
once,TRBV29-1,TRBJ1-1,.,TGCAGCGTTGAAGAGAACACGGGCACTGAAGCTTTCTTT,CSVEENTGTEAFF